The rows below give T cell receptor beta chains drawn from one sample of a study of graft-versus-host responses after intestinal transplantation. Their cognate antigens are unknown. Here immunoSEQ multiplex PCR was the method, and the copy in TCRdb shows in-frame clones only, minus some. This sample has around 95,000 clones, with about 88% found just once. Sequences were derived from unstimulated CD4+ T cells sorted from spleen or lymph node cells, sampled before transplant. The receptors shown here come from a human donor who was the organ donor for an intestinal transplant. The CDR3 runs from the conserved cysteine through the conserved F or W. D genes are given only for firm matches. The size of a clone is reported for some rows only, either as once, few or many, or as a class for expanded clones.

V: TRBV7-2; size: NA; D: TRBD1; J: TRBJ1-5; DNA: TGTGCCAGCAGCGTGGGACAGGGCAGTCAGCCCCAGCATTTT; CDR3: CASSVGQGSQPQHF
V: TRBV5-1; size: NA; D: TRBD1; J: TRBJ2-1; DNA: TGCGCCACCAAGGAGACAGGGGGCAGAGAAAATGAGCAGTTCTTC; CDR3: CATKETGGRENEQFF
V: TRBV28; size: once; D: NA; J: TRBJ1-4; DNA: TGTGCCAGCAGTGGGGGACCGATTAATGAAAAACTGTTTTTT; CDR3: CASSGGPINEKLFF
V: TRBV9; size: once; D: TRBD2; J: TRBJ2-1; DNA: TGTGCCAGCAGCGTAGCTACAGGACTAGAAGTTGGGTTCGATGAGCAGTTCTTC; CDR3: CASSVATGLEVGFDEQFF
V: TRBV28; size: NA; D: NA; J: TRBJ2-3; DNA: TGTGCCAGCAGTTCCGTGGGGGGTAGATTAGCAGGGGGTACGCAGTATTTT; CDR3: CASSSVGGRLAGGTQYF
V: TRBV11-2; size: NA; D: NA; J: TRBJ1-1; DNA: TGTGCCAGCAGCCATTGGAGGACGGATTCGGGCACTGAAGCTTTCTTT; CDR3: CASSHWRTDSGTEAFF
V: TRBV7-2; size: NA; D: TRBD2; J: TRBJ2-5; DNA: TGTGCCAGCAGCCCGGGACTAGCAGTAGAGACCCAGTACTTC; CDR3: CASSPGLAVETQYF
V: TRBV6-1; size: NA; D: TRBD1; J: TRBJ1-2; DNA: TGTGCCAGCATGAGGACAGGTCTCTATGGCTACACCTTC; CDR3: CASMRTGLYGYTF
V: TRBV19; size: few; D: TRBD1; J: TRBJ1-5; DNA: TGTGCCAGTAGTCCTACCGGGACAGGCAATCAGCCCCAGCATTTT; CDR3: CASSPTGTGNQPQHF
V: TRBV7-6; size: NA; D: TRBD1; J: TRBJ2-7; DNA: TGTGCCAGCAGCTTAGTACAGGGGGACTACGAGCAGTACTTC; CDR3: CASSLVQGDYEQYF
V: TRBV6-1; size: NA; D: TRBD1; J: TRBJ1-4; DNA: TGTGCCAGCAGAGCCGACAGGGCCACTAATGAAAAACTGTTTTTT; CDR3: CASRADRATNEKLFF
V: TRBV4-2; size: NA; D: TRBD1; J: TRBJ1-6; DNA: TGTGCCAGCAGCCAGGTGACAGGGGCAGATAATTCACCCCTCCACTTT; CDR3: CASSQVTGADNSPLHF
V: TRBV6-1; size: once; D: NA; J: TRBJ1-6; DNA: NA; CDR3: CASSSSTQGNSPLHF
V: TRBV4-1; size: NA; D: NA; J: TRBJ1-1; DNA: TGCGCCAGCAGCCAAGTTAGGGACACTGAAGCTTTCTTT; CDR3: CASSQVRDTEAFF
V: TRBV6-1; size: NA; D: TRBD1; J: TRBJ1-2; DNA: TGTGCCAGCAGTCCGGGACAGAACTATGGCTACACCTTC; CDR3: CASSPGQNYGYTF
V: TRBV6-6; size: NA; D: NA; J: TRBJ2-3; DNA: TGTGCCAGCACCCAAGTAGTTACGGATACGCAGTATTTT; CDR3: CASTQVVTDTQYF
V: TRBV2; size: NA; D: NA; J: TRBJ1-3; DNA: TGTGCCAGCAGTGAAGCGGGAGTTGCTGGAAACACCATATATTTT; CDR3: CASSEAGVAGNTIYF
V: TRBV10-3; size: NA; D: TRBD2; J: TRBJ2-7; DNA: TGTGCCGCTGCGGGGGTAGGACGGAATATGTACGAGCAGTACTTC; CDR3: CAAAGVGRNMYEQYF
V: TRBV28; size: NA; D: NA; J: TRBJ1-2; DNA: TGTGCCAGCCATACGGCGGTCTATGGCTACACCTTT; CDR3: CASHTAVYGYTF
V: TRBV4-2; size: few; D: NA; J: TRBJ1-2; DNA: TGTGCCAGCAGCCAAGAGGACTATGGCTACACCTTC; CDR3: CASSQEDYGYTF
V: TRBV7-3; size: NA; D: NA; J: TRBJ2-5; DNA: TGTGCCAGCAGCCCTGACGCGGGGATTGAGACCCAGTACTTC; CDR3: CASSPDAGIETQYF
V: TRBV14; size: NA; D: TRBD1; J: TRBJ1-1; DNA: TGTGCCAGCCACGAAAACAGGGGCCTGAACACTGAAGCTTTCTTT; CDR3: CASHENRGLNTEAFF
V: TRBV5-1; size: NA; D: NA; J: TRBJ1-2; DNA: TGCGCCAGCAGCCCCTCCAGCTCGGGCTATGGCTACACCTTC; CDR3: CASSPSSSGYGYTF
V: TRBV5-6; size: NA; D: NA; J: TRBJ2-7; DNA: TGTGCCAGCAGCTTGGTAGGCGGGGAATACGAGCAGTACTTC; CDR3: CASSLVGGEYEQYF
V: TRBV2; size: NA; D: NA; J: TRBJ1-6; DNA: TGTGCCAGCAGTCCGGGACTGAGCGAAAATTCACCCCTCCACTTT; CDR3: CASSPGLSENSPLHF
V: TRBV5-5; size: NA; D: TRBD1; J: TRBJ2-5; DNA: TGTGCCAGCAGAATACAGGGGGCAGGGGAGACCCAGTACTTC; CDR3: CASRIQGAGETQYF
V: TRBV28; size: NA; D: NA; J: TRBJ1-4; DNA: TGTGCCAGCAGTTTATTCTTTACTACTAATGAAAAACTGTTTTTT; CDR3: CASSLFFTTNEKLFF
V: TRBV28; size: few; D: TRBD1; J: TRBJ1-4; DNA: TGTGCCAGCAGTTTATTGACAGGGAGGGAAAAACTGTTTTTT; CDR3: CASSLLTGREKLFF
V: TRBV9; size: NA; D: TRBD1; J: TRBJ2-5; DNA: TGTGCCAGCAGCGTCGGACAGGGGGGATTGGAGACCCAGTACTTC; CDR3: CASSVGQGGLETQYF
V: TRBV18; size: NA; D: NA; J: TRBJ2-2; DNA: TGTGCCAGCTCACCATCTTGGCCAGGAAACACCGGGGAGCTGTTTTTT; CDR3: CASSPSWPGNTGELFF
V: TRBV5-1; size: once; D: NA; J: TRBJ1-1; DNA: TGCGCCAGCAGCTTGGGTCTCGGTTCTGGAGAAGCTTTCTTT; CDR3: CASSLGLGSGEAFF
V: TRBV27; size: once; D: TRBD1; J: TRBJ1-5; DNA: TGTGCCAGCCGACCCTCAGGGGGCGCGGGTAATCAGCCCCAGCATTTT; CDR3: CASRPSGGAGNQPQHF
V: TRBV14; size: NA; D: TRBD1; J: TRBJ1-3; DNA: TGTGCCAGCAGCCCCCCAGACAGGGTGGGAAACACCATATATTTT; CDR3: CASSPPDRVGNTIYF
V: TRBV30; size: NA; D: NA; J: TRBJ2-7; DNA: TGTGCCTGGAGTTATAACTACGGGGAGCAGTACTTC; CDR3: CAWSYNYGEQYF
V: TRBV10-3; size: NA; D: NA; J: TRBJ1-2; DNA: TGTGCCATCAGTTCAGACAGCGACTATGGCTACACCTTC; CDR3: CAISSDSDYGYTF
V: TRBV28; size: NA; D: TRBD1; J: TRBJ2-3; DNA: TGTGCCAGCAGTGACGGGACAGCAGATACGCAGTATTTT; CDR3: CASSDGTADTQYF
V: TRBV9; size: NA; D: NA; J: TRBJ1-3; DNA: TGTGCCAGCAGCGCGCGTGAGGACGCCTCCGGAAACACCATATATTTT; CDR3: CASSAREDASGNTIYF
V: TRBV5-6; size: NA; D: NA; J: TRBJ1-4; DNA: TGTGCCAGCAGCTTGGCCAGGACTGAGGGTAATGAAAAACTGTTTTTT; CDR3: CASSLARTEGNEKLFF
V: TRBV5-6; size: NA; D: TRBD1; J: TRBJ1-2; DNA: TGTGCCAGCAGCTACAGGGGGCAAGGCTACACCTTC; CDR3: CASSYRGQGYTF
V: TRBV9; size: NA; D: TRBD2; J: TRBJ2-1; DNA: TGTGCCAGCAGCGTACTAGCGGGGGGATACAATGAGCAGTTCTTC; CDR3: CASSVLAGGYNEQFF
V: TRBV27; size: NA; D: NA; J: TRBJ2-3; DNA: TGTGCCAGTACAGGGTACCTCACAGATACGCAGTATTTT; CDR3: CASTGYLTDTQYF
V: TRBV10-3; size: NA; D: TRBD1; J: TRBJ2-7; DNA: TGTGCCATCAGTGAGACAGGACAGGGTCCTGGATCCTACGAGCAGTACTTC; CDR3: CAISETGQGPGSYEQYF
V: TRBV5-1; size: NA; D: NA; J: TRBJ2-7; DNA: TGCGCCAGCAGCCCACAACAGGAGGGCGAGCAGTACTTC; CDR3: CASSPQQEGEQYF
V: TRBV10-3; size: NA; D: TRBD2; J: TRBJ2-3; DNA: TGTGCCATCAGTGAGGGAGCGGGGCTGGCTACAGATACGCAGTATTTT; CDR3: CAISEGAGLATDTQYF
V: TRBV5-1; size: NA; D: NA; J: TRBJ1-1; DNA: TGCGCCAGCAGCGCTACTGACGGCCAGGCAGCTTTCTTT; CDR3: CASSATDGQAAFF
V: TRBV5-5; size: once; D: NA; J: TRBJ2-6; DNA: TGTGCCAGCAGCTTGGCCGTCTCTGGGGCCAACGTCCTGACTTTC; CDR3: CASSLAVSGANVLTF
V: TRBV6-5; size: NA; D: TRBD2; J: TRBJ2-5; DNA: TGTGCCAGCTATAGGGCTAGCGGGGCTCCGGAGACCCAGTACTTC; CDR3: CASYRASGAPETQYF
V: TRBV14; size: NA; D: NA; J: TRBJ2-5; DNA: TGTGCCAGCAGCCCCTTCGGCTGGGCAGGGAGAGACAACCAAGAGACCCAGTACTTC; CDR3: CASSPFGWAGRDNQETQYF
V: TRBV27; size: NA; D: TRBD1; J: TRBJ1-6; DNA: TGTGCCAGCCGGACAGGGGGGAGCAATTCACCCCTCCACTTT; CDR3: CASRTGGSNSPLHF
V: TRBV30; size: NA; D: NA; J: TRBJ1-2; DNA: TGTGCCTGGAGTAATACGGCCAGCCAATACACCTTC; CDR3: CAWSNTASQYTF
V: TRBV6-1; size: NA; D: NA; J: TRBJ2-7; DNA: TGTGCCAGCAGTGGTGCGGGCGGCCACGAGCAGTACTTC; CDR3: CASSGAGGHEQYF
V: TRBV28; size: NA; D: NA; J: TRBJ1-2; DNA: TGTGCCAGCAGCAGACTCCGGGACTCCTATGGCTACACCTTC; CDR3: CASSRLRDSYGYTF
V: TRBV2; size: NA; D: NA; J: TRBJ2-6; DNA: TGTGCCAGTAGGGGGGACCGGGAAGGCGGGGGCTCTGGGGCCAACGTCCTGACTTTC; CDR3: CASRGDREGGGSGANVLTF
V: TRBV5-1; size: NA; D: NA; J: TRBJ2-7; DNA: TGCGCCAGCAGCCAACAGGGTGACTCCTACGAGCAGTACTTC; CDR3: CASSQQGDSYEQYF